The 20 T cell receptor beta chains below all came from one sample that was sequenced in a study of blood T cells in healthy people across ages. The authors ran a second PCR of about 7 to 11 cycles using a sample-barcoded 5' primer and a J-beta primer mix. In TCRdb, the 5' RACE reads were re-called with MiXCR into one record per CDR3 protein. The data show approximately 670,000 distinct CDR3 sequences, 40% to 45% seen once. Sequenced sample: blood. The receptors come from an elderly man in good health.

The chain carries TRBV29-1 and TRBJ1-6, with 7 bases lining up with TRBD1. Trimming at V came to 5 bases and at J to 0 bases, leaving 1 base not matched to a gene. CDR1 is SQVTM, CDR2 ANQGSEA, per germline. CDR3 length equals 14 residues. The CDR3 here is CSVRQGSYNSPLHF. CDR3 in DNA: TGCAGCGTTCGACAGGGCTCCTATAATTCACCCCTCCACTTT.

This clonotype came up many times. The V call is TRBV14, the J call TRBJ1-5; maybe TRBD1 (5 bases). This CDR3 comprises 14 residues. Germline-derived CDR1 and CDR2 are SGHDN and FVKESK. V was pared by 4 bases and J by 5 bases, with 12 bases between. In nucleotides, the CDR3 is TGTGCCAGCAGCCCGACAGTTCATGATCAGCCCCAGCATTTT. This translates into CASSPTVHDQPQHF.

At least ten counts were recorded for this clonotype. The genes are TRBV4-3 and TRBJ2-7; the D is unclear. V was pared by 1 base and J by 2 bases, with 12 bases between. Germline V CDR1 and CDR2: LGHNA, YSLEER. CDR3 length: 15 residues. The CDR3 coding sequence is TGCGCCAGCAGCCAAGTGGTGGGTCCTGCCTACGAGCAGTACTTC. Protein product: CASSQVVGPAYEQYF.

V and J are TRBV2 and TRBJ2-1; TRBD2 matches at 9 bases. J gave up 7 bases and V 10 bases, and 11 bases lay outside the gene matches. The CDR3 length is 14 residues. CDR1 and CDR2 (germline): SNHLY, FYNNEI. CDR3 nucleotides: TGTGCCAAAAGCGGGGGGTCGCGGAAGAATGAGCAGTTCTTC. Protein product: CAKSGGSRKNEQFF. Variable domain in full (rest from reference TRBV2 and TRBJ2-1): EPEVTQTPSHQVTQMGQEVILRCVPISNHLYFYWYRQILGQKVEFLVSFYNNEISEKSEIFDDQFSVERPDGSNFTLKIRSTKLEDSAMYFCAKSGGSRKNEQFFGPGTRLTVL.

This clonotype occurred a few times. V gene TRBV12-3 or TRBV12-4 combines with J gene TRBJ2-7, with 7 bases matching TRBD1. The CDR3 totals 18 residues. The V gene end was trimmed by 5 bases and the J gene end by 2 bases; junction bases not matched to a gene: 18. The CDR3 DNA follows: TGTGCCAGCAGTCCTAAGGGGGCAGGGGTAAAAAGGGCCTACGAGCAGTACTTC. It is translated as CASSPKGAGVKRAYEQYF.

The rearrangement joins TRBV30 to TRBJ1-2; no clear D gene. The CDR3 spans 11 residues. V shed 0 bases and J shed 5 bases, with 4 bases lying between them. Germline CDR1 is GTSNPN and CDR2 is SVGIG (reference sequence). The CDR3 sequence: CAWSVQYGYTF. DNA for the CDR3: TGTGCCTGGAGTGTACAATATGGCTACACCTTC.

This clonotype was seen a few times. The genes are TRBV9 and TRBJ2-5; a weak D match, TRBD1 (6 bases). Germline CDR1 is SGDLS and CDR2 is YYNGEE. The V end lost 4 bases, the J end lost 4 bases, and 17 bases lay between the germline ends. The CDR3 is 15 amino acids. The chain's CDR3 is CASSPSLVGGETQYF. The CDR3 DNA is TGTGCCAGCAGCCCATCACTCGTAGGGGGAGAGACCCAGTACTTC.

The chain employs TRBV29-1 and TRBJ1-2; a possible D gene is TRBD1 (5 bases). Trimming cost V 5 bases and J 8 bases, with 24 bases left between them. The CDR3 length is 15 residues. Germline V gives CDR1 SQVTM, CDR2 ANQGSEA. The CDR3: CSVTGSLGGGEGYTF. The DNA of the CDR3 is TGCAGCGTTACCGGGTCCCTGGGTGGAGGGGAGGGCTACACCTTC.

The chain is built from TRBV20-1 and TRBJ2-5, with D possibly TRBD1 on 6 matching bases. Germline CDR1 is DFQATT and CDR2 is SNEGSKA (reference sequence). Deletions cut 3 bases from V and 2 bases from J, with 10 bases between. The CDR3 contains 13 residues. The CDR3 sequence: CSASRGRQETQYF. The CDR3 DNA reads as TGCAGTGCTAGCAGGGGTCGGCAAGAGACCCAGTACTTC.

CDR3 region: CASSLVNGIHEQYF. DNA of the CDR3: TGTGCCAGCAGCTTAGTAAACGGGATTCATGAGCAGTACTTC. This chain links TRBV7-2 with TRBJ2-5; D possibly corresponds to TRBD2 (5 bases). The ends were cut back, 1 base at V and 11 bases at J, with 17 bases in the middle. The CDR3 extends over 14 amino acids. Germline V gives CDR1 SGHTA, CDR2 FQGNSA.

Turning to this clonotype: A read error is possible here, since a much larger clone lies one base away. The chain employs TRBV6-2 or TRBV6-3 and TRBJ2-6; D perhaps matches TRBD1 (6 bases). This CDR3 is 15 amino acids long. Germline CDR1 and CDR2: MNHEY and SVGEGT. The CDR3 sequence: CASTSTGSGANVLAF. DNA for the CDR3: TGTGCCAGCACCTCCACAGGGTCTGGGGCCAACGTCCTGGCTTTC.

The chain has TRBV14 and TRBJ2-2, with 7 bases identical to TRBD2. The CDR3 spans 14 residues. After removal of 5 bases from V and 6 bases from J, the junction contained 6 bases not matched to a gene. Germline V gene sequence: CDR1 SGHDN, CDR2 FVKESK. The CDR3 coding sequence is TGTGCCAGCAGCTGGACTAGTTTGGCCGGGGAGCTGTTTTTT. It yields the protein CASSWTSLAGELFF. Full variable domain (missing parts from reference TRBV14 and TRBJ2-2): EAGVTQFPSHSVIEKGQTVTLRCDPISGHDNLYWYRRVMGKEIKFLLHFVKESKQDESGMPNNRFLAERTGGTYSTLKVQPAELEDSGVYFCASSWTSLAGELFFGEGSRLTVL.

A few counts support this clonotype. This chain uses TRBV20-1 with TRBJ2-7; 8 nucleotides agree with TRBD2. With V trimmed by 1 base and J by 2 bases, 13 bases remained unmatched. There are 17 residues in the CDR3. Germline CDR1 is DFQATT and CDR2 is SNEGSKA (reference sequence). The CDR3 region is CSARVSGGDPRPYEQYF. CDR3 nucleotides: TGCAGTGCTAGAGTCAGCGGGGGAGACCCAAGGCCCTACGAGCAGTACTTC.

The chain recombines TRBV6-1 with TRBJ2-7; D is unclear. The CDR3 sequence is 13 residues long. Trimming pared 6 bases from V and 4 bases from J, leaving 13 bases between. Germline-derived CDR1 and CDR2 are MNHNS and SASEGT. In nucleotides, the CDR3 is TGTGCCAGCAGGGCAACAGCAACATACGAGCAGTACTTC. The encoded protein is CASRATATYEQYF.

The chain combines TRBV20-1 with TRBJ2-3; D is perhaps TRBD2 (5 bases). There are 14 residues in the CDR3. Trimming removed 6 bases at V and 1 base at J, with 14 bases between. Germline V gene sequence: CDR1 DFQATT, CDR2 SNEGSKA (reference sequence). CDR3 sequence reads: CSAPEGLGTDTQYF. The CDR3, as DNA: TGCAGTGCACCCGAGGGTCTGGGCACAGATACGCAGTATTTT.

The chain carries TRBV4-3 and TRBJ2-1; TRBD1 agrees at 12 bases. The V segment lost 0 bases and the J segment 7 bases; nucleotides outside the gene matches: 16. This CDR3 comprises 20 residues. The germline CDR1 and CDR2 sequences are LGHNA and YSLEER. The CDR3 DNA is TGCGCCAGCAGCCAAGATGGGAGCCCCGGGACAGGGGGCGCGAGGAATGAGCAGTTCTTC. Translating it yields CASSQDGSPGTGGARNEQFF.

In this sample, this clonotype turned up a few times. A much larger clone differs by one base, so this may be a read error. This chain connects TRBV20-1 to TRBJ2-3, with D unresolved. There are 15 residues in the CDR3. Germline V gene sequence: CDR1 DFQATT, CDR2 SNEGSKA (reference sequence). Trimming pared 4 bases from V and 2 bases from J, leaving 16 bases between. The CDR3 sequence is CSATPDDRDTDTQYF. The CDR3 DNA is TGCAGTGCTACCCCGGACGACCGAGACACAGATACGCAGTATTTT.

The gene calls are TRBV12-3 or TRBV12-4 and TRBJ1-2; D possibly corresponds to TRBD1 (6 bases). This CDR3 is built from 14 residues. Between the trimmed V and J ends, which lost 1 base and 2 bases, there was a span of 8 bases. The chain's CDR3 is CASSLEGVNYGYTF. The CDR3, as DNA: TGTGCCAGCAGTTTAGAGGGGGTGAACTATGGCTACACCTTC.

This clonotype turned up a few times. The V call is TRBV7-2, the J call TRBJ1-1; D is unclear. The CDR3 covers 12 residues. Per germline, CDR1 SGHTA and CDR2 FQGNSA. V lost 1 base, J lost 10 bases, and 10 bases lay in between. The DNA for the CDR3 is TGTGCCAGCAGCTTAGAGTTAGGAGGAGCTTTCTTT. This gives the protein CASSLELGGAFF.

There are a few counts of this clonotype. CDR3 in DNA: TGTGCCAGCAGCCAACTCAGAATAGCCAAAAACATTCAGTACTTC. It encodes CASSQLRIAKNIQYF. This rearrangement joins TRBV6-2 or TRBV6-3 to TRBJ2-4; the D is unclear. The CDR3 loop spans 15 amino acids. Germline values: CDR1 MNHEY, CDR2 SVGEGT. Trimming pared 6 bases from V and 0 bases from J, leaving 12 bases between.